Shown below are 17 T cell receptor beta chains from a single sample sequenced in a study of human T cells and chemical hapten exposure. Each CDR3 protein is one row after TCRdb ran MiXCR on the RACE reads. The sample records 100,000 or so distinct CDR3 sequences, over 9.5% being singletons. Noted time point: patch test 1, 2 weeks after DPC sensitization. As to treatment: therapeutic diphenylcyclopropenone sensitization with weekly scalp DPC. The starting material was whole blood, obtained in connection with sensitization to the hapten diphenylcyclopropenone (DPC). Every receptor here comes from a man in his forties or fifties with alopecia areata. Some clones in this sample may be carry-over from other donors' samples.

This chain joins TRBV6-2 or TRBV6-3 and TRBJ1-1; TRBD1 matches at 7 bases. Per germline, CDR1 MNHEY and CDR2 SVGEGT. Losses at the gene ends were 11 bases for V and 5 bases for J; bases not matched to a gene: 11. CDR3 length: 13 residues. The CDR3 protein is CASTRQGDTEAFF. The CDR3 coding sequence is TGTGCCTCAACCCGACAGGGAGATACTGAAGCTTTCTTT.

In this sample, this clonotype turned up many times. The CDR3 spells CSVVPVNTEAFF. CDR3 nucleotides: TGCAGCGTAGTACCGGTGAACACTGAAGCTTTCTTT. This chain links TRBV29-1 with TRBJ1-1; D unclear. Trimming shortened V by 6 bases and J by 0 bases, and 8 bases separated the two germline ends. The CDR3 has 12 residues. Germline V lookup: CDR1 SQVTM, CDR2 ANQGSEA.

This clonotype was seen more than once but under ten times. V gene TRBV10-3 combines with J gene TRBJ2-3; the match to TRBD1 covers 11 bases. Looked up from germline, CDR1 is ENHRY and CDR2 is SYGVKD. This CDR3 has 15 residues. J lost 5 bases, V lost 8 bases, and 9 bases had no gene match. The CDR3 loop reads CAIANRDRGEDTQYF. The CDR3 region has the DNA TGTGCCATCGCTAACCGGGACAGGGGGGAAGATACGCAGTATTTT.

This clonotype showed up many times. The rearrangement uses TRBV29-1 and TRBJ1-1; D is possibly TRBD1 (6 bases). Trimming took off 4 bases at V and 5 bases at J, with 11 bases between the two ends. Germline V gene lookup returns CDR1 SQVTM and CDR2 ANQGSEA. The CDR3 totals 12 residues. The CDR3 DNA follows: TGCAGCGTTGTAGCAGGGGAGACTGAAGCTTTCTTT. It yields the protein CSVVAGETEAFF.

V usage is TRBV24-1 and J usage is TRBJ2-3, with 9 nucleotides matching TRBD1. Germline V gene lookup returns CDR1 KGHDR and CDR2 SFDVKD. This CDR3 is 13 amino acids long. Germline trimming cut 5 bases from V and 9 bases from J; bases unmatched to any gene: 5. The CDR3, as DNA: TGTGCCACCAGTGGGGACAGGGACGGCACGCAGTATTTT. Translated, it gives CATSGDRDGTQYF.

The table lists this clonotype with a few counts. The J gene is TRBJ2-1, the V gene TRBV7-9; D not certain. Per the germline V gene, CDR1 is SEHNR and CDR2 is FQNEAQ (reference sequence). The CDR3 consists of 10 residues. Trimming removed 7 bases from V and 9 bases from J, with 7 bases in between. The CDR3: CASNRSEQFF. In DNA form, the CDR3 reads TGTGCCAGCAATAGGAGTGAGCAGTTCTTC.

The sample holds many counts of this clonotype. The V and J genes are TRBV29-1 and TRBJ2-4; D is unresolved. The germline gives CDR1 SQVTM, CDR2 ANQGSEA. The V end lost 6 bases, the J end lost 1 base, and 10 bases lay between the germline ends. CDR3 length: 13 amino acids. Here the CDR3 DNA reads TGCAGCGTCGCAGGTTTGGCCAAAAACATTCAGTACTTC. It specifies CSVAGLAKNIQYF.

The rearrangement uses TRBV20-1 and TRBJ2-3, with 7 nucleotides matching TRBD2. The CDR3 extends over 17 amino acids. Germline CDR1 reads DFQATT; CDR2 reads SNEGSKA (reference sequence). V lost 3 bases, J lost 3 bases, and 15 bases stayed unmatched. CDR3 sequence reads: CSASLPRAGVSTDTQYF. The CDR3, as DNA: TGCAGTGCTAGCCTCCCGAGGGCGGGAGTAAGTACAGATACGCAGTATTTT.

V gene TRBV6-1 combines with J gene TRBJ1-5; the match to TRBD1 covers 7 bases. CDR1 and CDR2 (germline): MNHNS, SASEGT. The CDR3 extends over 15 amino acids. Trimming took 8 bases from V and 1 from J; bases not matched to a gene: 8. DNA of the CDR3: TGTGCCAGCGCACAGGGGAAGGGAAGCAATCAGCCCCAGCATTTT. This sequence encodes CASAQGKGSNQPQHF.

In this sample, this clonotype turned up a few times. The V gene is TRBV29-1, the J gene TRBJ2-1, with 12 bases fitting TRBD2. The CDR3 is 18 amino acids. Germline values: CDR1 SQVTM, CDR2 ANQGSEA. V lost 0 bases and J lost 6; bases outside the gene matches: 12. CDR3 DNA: TGCAGCGTTGAAGATCGTAGGCTAGCGGGAGGGCCAAGCAATGAGCAGTTCTTC. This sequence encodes CSVEDRRLAGGPSNEQFF.

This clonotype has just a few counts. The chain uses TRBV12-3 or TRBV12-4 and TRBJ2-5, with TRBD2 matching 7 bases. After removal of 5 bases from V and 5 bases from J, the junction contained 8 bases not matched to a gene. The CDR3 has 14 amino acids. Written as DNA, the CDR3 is TGTGCCAGCAGTCGCGGACTAGAGGGCGAGACCCAGTACTTC. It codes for CASSRGLEGETQYF.

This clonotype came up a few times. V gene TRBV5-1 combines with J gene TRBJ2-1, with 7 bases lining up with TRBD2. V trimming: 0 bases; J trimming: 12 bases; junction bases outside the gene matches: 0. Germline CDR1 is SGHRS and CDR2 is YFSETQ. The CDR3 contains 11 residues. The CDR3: CASSLAGGQFF. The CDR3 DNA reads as TGCGCCAGCAGCTTGGCGGGAGGGCAGTTCTTC.

The CDR3 protein is CASSMNSIAQETQYF. The CDR3 DNA follows: TGTGCCAGTAGTATGAACTCAATCGCTCAAGAGACCCAGTACTTC. The rearrangement links TRBV19 to TRBJ2-5; D is unresolved. CDR1 and CDR2 from the germline V gene are LNHDA and SQIVND (reference sequence). This CDR3 spans 15 amino acids. V was pared by 3 bases and J by 2 bases, with 13 bases between. Supplemented by reference TRBV19 and TRBJ2-5, the full variable domain reads DGGITQSPKYLFRKEGQNVTLSCEQNLNHDAMYWYRQDPGQGLRLIYYSQIVNDFQKGDIAEGYSVSREKKESFPLTVTSAQKNPTAFYLCASSMNSIAQETQYFGPGTRLLVL.

The CDR3 here is CSASQRLAGEDEQFF. CDR3 nucleotide sequence: TGCAGTGCTAGCCAAAGACTAGCGGGGGAAGATGAGCAGTTCTTC. V is TRBV20-1 and J is TRBJ2-1; 12 bases line up with TRBD2. Germline lookup yields CDR1 DFQATT and CDR2 SNEGSKA (reference sequence). The CDR3 loop spans 15 amino acids. Trimming at V came to 3 bases and at J to 8 bases, leaving 8 bases not matched to a gene.

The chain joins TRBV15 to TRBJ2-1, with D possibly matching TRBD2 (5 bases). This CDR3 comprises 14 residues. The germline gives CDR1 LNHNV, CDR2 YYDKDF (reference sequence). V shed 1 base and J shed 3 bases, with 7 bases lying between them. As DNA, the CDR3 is TGTGCCACCAGCAGAGTCGAGGGCTACAATGAGCAGTTCTTC. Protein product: CATSRVEGYNEQFF.

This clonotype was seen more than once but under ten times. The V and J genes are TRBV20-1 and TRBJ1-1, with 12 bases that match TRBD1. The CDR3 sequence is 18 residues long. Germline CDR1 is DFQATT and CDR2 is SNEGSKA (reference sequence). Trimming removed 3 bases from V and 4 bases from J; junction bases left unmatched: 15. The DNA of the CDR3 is TGCAGTGCTAGGGACGAGGCCGGGACAGGGGGCTGGGGCACTGAAGCTTTCTTT. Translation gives CSARDEAGTGGWGTEAFF.

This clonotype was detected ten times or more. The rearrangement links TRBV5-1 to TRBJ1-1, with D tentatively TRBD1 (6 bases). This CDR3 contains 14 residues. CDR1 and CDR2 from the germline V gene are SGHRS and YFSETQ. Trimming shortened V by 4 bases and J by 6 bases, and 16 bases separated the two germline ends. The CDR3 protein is CASSPGHDWAEAFF. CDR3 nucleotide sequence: TGCGCCAGCAGCCCGGGACACGATTGGGCTGAAGCTTTCTTT.